This is a list of T cell receptor beta chains from one sample in a study of OX40 agonist ivuxolimab in advanced cancers. Sequencing used immunoSEQ multiplex PCR; TCRdb keeps in-frame clones, though not all of them. This repertoire shows tens of thousands of clones, over 75% found once; its top ten account for around 2.9%. Sample: CD4+ or CD8+ T cells sorted from blood, taken in a trial of the OX40 agonist ivuxolimab. These receptor sequences come from an adult with an advanced solid tumor such as melanoma, head and neck, liver or kidney cancer. Both conserved end residues are part of each CDR3. A D gene is named only where the DNA matches it firmly. Clone size is given for some rows only: seen once, a few or many times, or a class if the clone is expanded.

size: once
J: TRBJ1-3
V: TRBV6-6
D: .
DNA: TGTGCCAGCAGTTACGGGCAGTCAAGAGGAAACACCATATATTTT
CDR3: CASSYGQSRGNTIYF

size: .
J: TRBJ2-7
V: TRBV19
D: .
DNA: TGTGCCAGTAGTATAAATCTCGGGTTAGCGGCAACCTACGAGCAGTACTTC
CDR3: CASSINLGLAATYEQYF

size: once
J: TRBJ1-4
V: TRBV27
D: TRBD1
DNA: TGTGCCAGCAGTTTAGCCAGGGGGCTTGAAAAACTGTTTTTT
CDR3: CASSLARGLEKLFF

size: .
J: TRBJ2-1
V: TRBV28
D: .
DNA: TGTGCCAGCAGTCTGCGCGTTAGCGGAGATGAGCAGTTCTTC
CDR3: CASSLRVSGDEQFF

size: .
J: TRBJ2-4
V: TRBV7-2
D: .
DNA: TGTGCCAGCAGCTTCATAGCCAAAAACATTCAGTACTTC
CDR3: CASSFIAKNIQYF

size: .
J: TRBJ2-1
V: TRBV18
D: TRBD2
DNA: TGTGCCAGCTCACCACCGGGGACTAGCGGGAGCAATGAGCAGTTCTTC
CDR3: CASSPPGTSGSNEQFF

size: .
J: TRBJ1-1
V: TRBV7-2
D: .
DNA: TGTGCCAGCAGCTTAAAGGGAAAGACTGAAGCTTTCTTT
CDR3: CASSLKGKTEAFF

size: .
J: TRBJ2-1
V: TRBV19
D: TRBD2
DNA: TGTGCCAGTAGTATAGATCCCGTCCGGACTAGCCCTAACAATGAGCAGTTCTTC
CDR3: CASSIDPVRTSPNNEQFF

size: .
J: TRBJ1-3
V: TRBV5-8
D: .
DNA: TGTGCCAGCAGCTTGGGACAGATTATCTCTGGAAACACCATATATTTT
CDR3: CASSLGQIISGNTIYF

size: .
J: TRBJ1-6
V: TRBV5-6
D: .
DNA: TGTGCCAGCAGCCCCCCCGGACAGAACCTAAATTCACCCCTCCACTTT
CDR3: CASSPPGQNLNSPLHF

size: .
J: TRBJ2-7
V: TRBV6-5
D: .
DNA: TGTGCCAGCAGGGCGACTGGGTCCTCCTACGAGCAGTACTTC
CDR3: CASRATGSSYEQYF

size: .
J: TRBJ1-5
V: TRBV12-5
D: .
DNA: TGTGCTAGTGGTTTGGTAGCAGGCCCAGGGCTTTATAGCAATCAGCCCCAGCATTTT
CDR3: CASGLVAGPGLYSNQPQHF

size: .
J: TRBJ1-1
V: TRBV6-6
D: .
DNA: TGTGCCAGGGAAAGGACCCCGACCTTGAACACTGAAGCTTTCTTT
CDR3: CARERTPTLNTEAFF

size: few
J: TRBJ2-7
V: TRBV5-1
D: TRBD1
DNA: TGCGCCAGCAGCTTGATAGGGACAGGGGGCACCGAGCAGTACTTC
CDR3: CASSLIGTGGTEQYF

size: .
J: TRBJ1-2
V: TRBV7-8
D: TRBD1
DNA: TGTGCCAGCAGCTCAATGGGACAGGTCCGACTCGGGGGCTACACCTTC
CDR3: CASSSMGQVRLGGYTF

size: .
J: TRBJ2-3
V: TRBV7-9
D: TRBD1
DNA: TGTGCCAGCGACTCATCACAGGGGCGCCTACTCACAGATACGCAGTATTTT
CDR3: CASDSSQGRLLTDTQYF

size: .
J: TRBJ1-1
V: TRBV2
D: .
DNA: TGTGCCCCTTCGATCCAGGGGCTTGAAGCTTTCTTT
CDR3: CAPSIQGLEAFF

size: .
J: TRBJ2-2
V: TRBV27
D: .
DNA: TGTGCCAGCAGTTTTTACACCGGGGAGCTGTTTTTT
CDR3: CASSFYTGELFF

size: .
J: TRBJ1-1
V: TRBV5-1
D: .
DNA: TGCGCCAGCAGCTTGCGACCTCCATCCTTGAACACTGAAGCTTTCTTT
CDR3: CASSLRPPSLNTEAFF

size: .
J: TRBJ2-5
V: TRBV5-5
D: .
DNA: TGTGCCAGCAGTCCGCTGACAGATCCCTTGAAGACCCAGTACTTC
CDR3: CASSPLTDPLKTQYF